This T cell receptor (beta chain) was recorded in a study of blood T cell repertoires in COVID-19. About the research overall: There were acute and convalescent COVID-19 samples, and they came from the United States, Italy and Spain. Sample material is recorded as cDNA or gDNA derived from T cells, B-cell-depleted T cells, or PBMCs.

This clone was seen only once. Per the authors' pipeline: By means of reference gene primer amplification, nucleated cell counts were estimated. Sequencing used immunoSEQ multiplex PCR; TCRdb keeps in-frame clones, though not all of them. Clone size and V and J calls were adopted from that table, with D and trimming inferred from the DNA. Altogether fewer than 300,000 clones are present, 70% to 90% being singletons, with the ten largest covering 0.87%. In Seattle, patients joined the study during active infection and were tracked longitudinally. Germline loops: CDR1 SGHKS, CDR2 YYEKEE (reference sequence). This CDR3 has 16 amino acids. The V gene end was trimmed by 4 bases and the J gene end by 3 bases; junction bases not matched to a gene: 10.

V gene TRBV5-5 combines with J gene TRBJ1-3; 7 bases align to TRBD1. This clonotype originated in a human donor with COVID-19, enrolled during active disease. The donor label of this sample is uncertain. The sample taken for sequencing was peripheral blood. CDR3 residues: CASSMDRSVGGNTIYF. CDR3 sequence (DNA): TGTGCCAGCAGCATGGACAGGTCCGTAGGTGGAAACACCATATATTTT.